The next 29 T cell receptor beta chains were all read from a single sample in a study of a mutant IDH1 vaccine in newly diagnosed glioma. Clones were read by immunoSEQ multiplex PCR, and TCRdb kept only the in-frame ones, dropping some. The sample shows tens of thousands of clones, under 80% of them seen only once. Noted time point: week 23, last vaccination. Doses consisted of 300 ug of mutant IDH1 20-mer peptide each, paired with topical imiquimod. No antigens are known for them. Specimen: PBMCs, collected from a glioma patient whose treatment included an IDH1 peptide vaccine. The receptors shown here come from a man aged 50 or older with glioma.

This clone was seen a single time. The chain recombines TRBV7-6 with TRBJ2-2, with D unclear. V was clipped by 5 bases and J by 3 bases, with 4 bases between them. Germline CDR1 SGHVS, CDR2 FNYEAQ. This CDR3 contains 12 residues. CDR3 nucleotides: TGTGCCAGCAGCGGGGACACCGGGGAGCTGTTTTTT. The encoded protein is CASSGDTGELFF.

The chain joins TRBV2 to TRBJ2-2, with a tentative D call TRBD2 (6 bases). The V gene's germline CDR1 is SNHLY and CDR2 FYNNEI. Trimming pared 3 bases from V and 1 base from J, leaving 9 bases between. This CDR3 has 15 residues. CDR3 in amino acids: CASSETRGNTGELFF. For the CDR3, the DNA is TGTGCCAGCAGTGAGACTAGGGGGAACACCGGGGAGCTGTTTTTT.

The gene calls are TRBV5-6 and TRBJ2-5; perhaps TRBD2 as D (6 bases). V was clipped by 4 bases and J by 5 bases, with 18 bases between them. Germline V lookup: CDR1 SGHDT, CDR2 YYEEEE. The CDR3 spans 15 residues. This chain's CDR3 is CASSLEGPQEETQYF. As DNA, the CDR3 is TGTGCCAGCAGCCTGGAGGGCCCCCAGGAGGAGACCCAGTACTTC.

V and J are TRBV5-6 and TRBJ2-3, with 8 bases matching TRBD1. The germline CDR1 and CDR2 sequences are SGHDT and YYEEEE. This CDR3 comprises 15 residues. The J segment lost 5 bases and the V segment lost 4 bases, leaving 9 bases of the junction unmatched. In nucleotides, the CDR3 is TGTGCCAGCAGCCCCGTCGGACAGGGAAGAGATACGCAGTATTTT. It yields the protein CASSPVGQGRDTQYF.

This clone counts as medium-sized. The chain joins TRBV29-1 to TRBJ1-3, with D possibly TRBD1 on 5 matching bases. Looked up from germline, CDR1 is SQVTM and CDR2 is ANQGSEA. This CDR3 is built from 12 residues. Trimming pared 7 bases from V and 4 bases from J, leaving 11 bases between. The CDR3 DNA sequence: TGCAGCGCTTCAGGGTCGGGAAACACCATATATTTT. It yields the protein CSASGSGNTIYF. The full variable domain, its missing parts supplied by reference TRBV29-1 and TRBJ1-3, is SAVISQKPSRDICQRGTSLTIQCQVDSQVTMMFWYRQQPGQSLTLIATANQGSEATYESGFVIDKFPISRPNLTFSTLTVSNMSPEDSSIYLCSASGSGNTIYFGEGSWLTVV.

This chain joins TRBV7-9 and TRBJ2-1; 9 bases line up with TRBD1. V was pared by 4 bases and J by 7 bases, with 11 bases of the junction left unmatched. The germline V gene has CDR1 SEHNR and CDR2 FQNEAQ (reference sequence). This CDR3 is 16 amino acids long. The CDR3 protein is CASSSRDRDVGNEQFF. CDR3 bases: TGTGCCAGCAGCTCGAGGGACAGGGATGTCGGTAATGAGCAGTTCTTC.

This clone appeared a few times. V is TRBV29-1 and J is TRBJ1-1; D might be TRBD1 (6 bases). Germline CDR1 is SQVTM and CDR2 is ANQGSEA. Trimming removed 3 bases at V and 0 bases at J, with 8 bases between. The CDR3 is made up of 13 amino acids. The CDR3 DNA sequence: TGCAGCGTTGAGGGACAAATGAACACTGAAGCTTTCTTT. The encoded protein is CSVEGQMNTEAFF.

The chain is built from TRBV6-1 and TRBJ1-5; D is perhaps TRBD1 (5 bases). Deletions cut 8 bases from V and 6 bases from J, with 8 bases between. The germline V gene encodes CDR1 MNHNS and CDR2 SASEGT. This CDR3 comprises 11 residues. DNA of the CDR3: TGTGCCAGCGAGGGGACTCAGCCCCAGCATTTT. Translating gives CASEGTQPQHF.

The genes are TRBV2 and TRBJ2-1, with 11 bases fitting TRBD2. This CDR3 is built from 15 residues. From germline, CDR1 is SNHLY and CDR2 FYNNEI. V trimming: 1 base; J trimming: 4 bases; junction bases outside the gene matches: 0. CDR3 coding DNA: TGTGCCAGCAGTGAAGGACTAGCGGGGTACAATGAGCAGTTCTTC. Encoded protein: CASSEGLAGYNEQFF.

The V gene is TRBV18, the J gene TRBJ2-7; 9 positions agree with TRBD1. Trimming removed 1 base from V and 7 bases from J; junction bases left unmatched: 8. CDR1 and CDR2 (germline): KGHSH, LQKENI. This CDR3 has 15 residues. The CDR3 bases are TGTGCCAGCTCACCACTCCCAACGACAGGGGGTGAGCAGTACTTC. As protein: CASSPLPTTGGEQYF.

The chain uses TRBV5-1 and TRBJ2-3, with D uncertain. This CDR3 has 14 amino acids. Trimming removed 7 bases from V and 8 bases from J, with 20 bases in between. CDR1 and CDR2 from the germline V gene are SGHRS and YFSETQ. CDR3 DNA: TGCGCCAGCCAGGACCGTGCTGATGTGGGTACGCAGTATTTT. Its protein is CASQDRADVGTQYF.

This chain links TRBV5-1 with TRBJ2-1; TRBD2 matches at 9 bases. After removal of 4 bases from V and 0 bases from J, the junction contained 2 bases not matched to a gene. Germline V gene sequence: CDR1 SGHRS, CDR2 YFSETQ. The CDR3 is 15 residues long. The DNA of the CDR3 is TGCGCCAGCAGCGGCGGGGGGGACTCCTACAATGAGCAGTTCTTC. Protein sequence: CASSGGGDSYNEQFF. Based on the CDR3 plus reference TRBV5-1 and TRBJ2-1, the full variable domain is KAGVTQTPRYLIKTRGQQVTLSCSPISGHRSVSWYQQTPGQGLQFLFEYFSETQRNKGNFPGRFSGRQFSNSRSEMNVSTLELGDSALYLCASSGGGDSYNEQFFGPGTRLTVL.

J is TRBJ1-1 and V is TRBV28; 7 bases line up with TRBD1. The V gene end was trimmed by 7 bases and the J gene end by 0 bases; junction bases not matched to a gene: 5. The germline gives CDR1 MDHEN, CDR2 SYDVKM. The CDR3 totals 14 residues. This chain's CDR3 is CASTFGTVNTEAFF. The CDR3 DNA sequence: TGTGCCAGCACCTTCGGGACAGTGAACACTGAAGCTTTCTTT. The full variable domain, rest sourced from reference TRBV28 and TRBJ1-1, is DVKVTQSSRYLVKRTGEKVFLECVQDMDHENMFWYRQDPGLGLRLIYFSYDVKMKEKGDIPEGYSVSREKKERFSLILESASTNQTSMYLCASTFGTVNTEAFFGQGTRLTVV.

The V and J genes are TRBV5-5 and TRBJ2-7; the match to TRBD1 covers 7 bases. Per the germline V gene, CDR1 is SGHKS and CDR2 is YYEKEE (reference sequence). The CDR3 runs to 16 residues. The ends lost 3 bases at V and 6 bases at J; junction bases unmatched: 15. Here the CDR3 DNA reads TGTGCCAGCAGCTACGACCTTGGGACAGTGGCGTTCGAGCAGTACTTC. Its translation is CASSYDLGTVAFEQYF.

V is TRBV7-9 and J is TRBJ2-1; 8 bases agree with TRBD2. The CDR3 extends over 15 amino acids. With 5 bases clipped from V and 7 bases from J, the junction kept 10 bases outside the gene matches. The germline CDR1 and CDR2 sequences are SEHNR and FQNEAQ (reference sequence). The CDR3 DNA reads TGTGCCAGCAGCCCCGTGAAGCGGGGGATAAATGAGCAGTTCTTC. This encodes CASSPVKRGINEQFF.

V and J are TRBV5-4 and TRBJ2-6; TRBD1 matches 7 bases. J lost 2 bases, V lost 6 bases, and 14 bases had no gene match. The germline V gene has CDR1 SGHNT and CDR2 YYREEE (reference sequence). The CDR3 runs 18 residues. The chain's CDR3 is CASTSAARGKAGANVLTF. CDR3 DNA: TGTGCCAGCACCTCGGCGGCCAGGGGGAAGGCTGGGGCCAACGTCCTGACTTTC.

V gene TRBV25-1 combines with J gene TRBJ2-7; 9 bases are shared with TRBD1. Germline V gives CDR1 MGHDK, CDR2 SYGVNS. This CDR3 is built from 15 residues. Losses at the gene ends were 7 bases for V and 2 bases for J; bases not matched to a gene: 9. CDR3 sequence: CASTAGTGFAYEQYF. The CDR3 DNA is TGTGCCAGCACCGCGGGGACAGGGTTTGCCTACGAGCAGTACTTC.

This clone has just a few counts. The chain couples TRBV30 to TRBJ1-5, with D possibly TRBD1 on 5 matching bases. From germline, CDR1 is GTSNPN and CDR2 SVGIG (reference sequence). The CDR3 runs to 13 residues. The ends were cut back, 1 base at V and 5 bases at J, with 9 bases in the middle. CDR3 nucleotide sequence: TGTGCCTGGAGTGCAAGGGGCTATCAGCCCCAGCATTTT. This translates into CAWSARGYQPQHF.

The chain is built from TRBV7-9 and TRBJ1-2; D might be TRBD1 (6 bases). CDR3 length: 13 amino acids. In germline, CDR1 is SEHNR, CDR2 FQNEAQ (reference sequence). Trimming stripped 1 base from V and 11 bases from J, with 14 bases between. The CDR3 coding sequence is TGTGCCAGCAGCTTAGACGGAGGGGGGCGATACACCTTC. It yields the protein CASSLDGGGRYTF. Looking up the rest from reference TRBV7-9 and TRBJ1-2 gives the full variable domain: DTGVSQNPRHKITKRGQNVTFRCDPISEHNRLYWYRQTLGQGPEFLTYFQNEAQLEKSRLLSDRFSAERPKGSFSTLEIQRTEQGDSAMYLCASSLDGGGRYTFGSGTRLTVV.

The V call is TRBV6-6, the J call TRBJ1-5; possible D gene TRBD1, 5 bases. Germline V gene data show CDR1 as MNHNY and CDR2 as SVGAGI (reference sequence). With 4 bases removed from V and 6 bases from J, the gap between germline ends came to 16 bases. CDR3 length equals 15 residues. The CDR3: CASSFIIQGIQPQHF. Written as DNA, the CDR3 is TGTGCCAGCAGTTTCATTATTCAGGGAATTCAGCCCCAGCATTTT.

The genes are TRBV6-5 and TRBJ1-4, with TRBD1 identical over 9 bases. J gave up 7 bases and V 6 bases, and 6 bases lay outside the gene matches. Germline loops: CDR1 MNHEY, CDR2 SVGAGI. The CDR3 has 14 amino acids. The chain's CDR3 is CASRDRGLSEKLFF. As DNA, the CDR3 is TGTGCCAGCAGAGACAGGGGGTTAAGTGAAAAACTGTTTTTT.

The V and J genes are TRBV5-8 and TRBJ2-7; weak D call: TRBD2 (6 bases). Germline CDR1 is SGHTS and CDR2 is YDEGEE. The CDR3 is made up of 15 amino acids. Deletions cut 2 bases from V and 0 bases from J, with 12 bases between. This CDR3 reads CASSLRDWSSYEQYF. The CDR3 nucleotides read TGTGCCAGCAGCTTAAGGGACTGGAGCTCCTACGAGCAGTACTTC.

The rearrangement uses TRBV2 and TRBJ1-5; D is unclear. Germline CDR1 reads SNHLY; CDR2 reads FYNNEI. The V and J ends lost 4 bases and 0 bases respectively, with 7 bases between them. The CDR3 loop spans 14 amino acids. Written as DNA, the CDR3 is TGTGCCAGCAGTGGGAGACCTAGCAATCAGCCCCAGCATTTT. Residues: CASSGRPSNQPQHF.

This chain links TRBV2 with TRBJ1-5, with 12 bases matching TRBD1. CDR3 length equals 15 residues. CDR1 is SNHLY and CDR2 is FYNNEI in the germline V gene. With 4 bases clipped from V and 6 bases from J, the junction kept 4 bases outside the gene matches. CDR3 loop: CASSGDRGHGQPQHF. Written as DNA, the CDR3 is TGTGCCAGCAGTGGGGACAGGGGGCACGGTCAGCCCCAGCATTTT. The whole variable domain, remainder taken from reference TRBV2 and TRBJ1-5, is EPEVTQTPSHQVTQMGQEVILRCVPISNHLYFYWYRQILGQKVEFLVSFYNNEISEKSEIFDDQFSVERPDGSNFTLKIRSTKLEDSAMYFCASSGDRGHGQPQHFGDGTRLSIL.

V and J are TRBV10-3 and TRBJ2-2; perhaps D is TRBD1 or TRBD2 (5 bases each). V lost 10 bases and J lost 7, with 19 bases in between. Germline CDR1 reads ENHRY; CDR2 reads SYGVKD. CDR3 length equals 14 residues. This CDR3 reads CATTSTGGYGELFF. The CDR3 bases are TGTGCCACCACCTCTACAGGCGGGTACGGGGAGCTGTTTTTT.

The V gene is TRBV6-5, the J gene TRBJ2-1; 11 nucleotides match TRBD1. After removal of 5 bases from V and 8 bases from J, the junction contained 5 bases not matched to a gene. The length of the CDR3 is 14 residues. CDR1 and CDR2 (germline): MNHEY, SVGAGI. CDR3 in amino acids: CASSLGQGVDEQFF. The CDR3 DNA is TGTGCCAGCAGTCTGGGACAGGGGGTTGATGAGCAGTTCTTC.

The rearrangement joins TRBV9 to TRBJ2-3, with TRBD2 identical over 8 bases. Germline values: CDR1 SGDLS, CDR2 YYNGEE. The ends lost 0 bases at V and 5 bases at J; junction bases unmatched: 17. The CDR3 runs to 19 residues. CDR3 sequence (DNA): TGTGCCAGCAGCGTAGGGCCTCTGTCGGGGGCGGGGGGAGAAGATACGCAGTATTTT. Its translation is CASSVGPLSGAGGEDTQYF.

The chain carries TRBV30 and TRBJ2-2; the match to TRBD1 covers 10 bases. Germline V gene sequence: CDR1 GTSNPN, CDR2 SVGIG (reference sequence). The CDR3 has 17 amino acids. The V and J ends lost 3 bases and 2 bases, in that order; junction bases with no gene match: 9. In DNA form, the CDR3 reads TGTGCCTGGAGACGACAGGGGGCGAGATCCAACACCGGGGAGCTGTTTTTT. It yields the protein CAWRRQGARSNTGELFF.

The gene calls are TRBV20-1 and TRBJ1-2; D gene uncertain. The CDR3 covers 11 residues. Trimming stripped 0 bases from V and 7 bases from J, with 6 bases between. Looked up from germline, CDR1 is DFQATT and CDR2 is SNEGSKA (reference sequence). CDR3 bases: TGCAGTGCTAGAGACCTAGGTGGCTACACCTTC. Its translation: CSARDLGGYTF.